This is a list of T cell receptor beta chains from one sample in a study of OX40 agonist ivuxolimab in advanced cancers. Repertoires were generated with immunoSEQ multiplex PCR, while TCRdb's copy carries only in-frame clones and drops some. This table holds roughly 41,000 clones, about 86% found once. The material was CD4+ or CD8+ T cells sorted from blood, obtained in a trial of the OX40 agonist ivuxolimab. All receptors derive from an adult with an advanced solid tumor such as melanoma, head and neck, liver or kidney cancer. Both conserved end residues are part of each CDR3. Each record gives: D gene, V gene, CDR3 protein. D genes are given only for firm matches.

D: -; V: TRBV5-8; CDR3: CASSLGQGGSYEQYF
D: -; V: TRBV18; CDR3: CASSPQKGPGNTQYF
D: -; V: TRBV7-9; CDR3: CASSLSGQETQYF
D: -; V: TRBV5-6; CDR3: CASSFPEAYNEQFF
D: -; V: TRBV7-9; CDR3: CASSLDGGGYTF
D: -; V: TRBV5-6; CDR3: CASSLAIYNEQFF
D: TRBD1; V: TRBV7-2; CDR3: CASSETGDEQYF
D: -; V: TRBV4-1; CDR3: CASSQETSYWGTPTDYGYTF
D: -; V: TRBV5-1; CDR3: CASSSPGTGANVLTF
D: -; V: TRBV7-9; CDR3: CASSLWGASNTGELFF
D: -; V: TRBV7-3; CDR3: CASSLIADTGELFF
D: TRBD1; V: TRBV6-1; CDR3: CASSEGARGSQETQYF
D: -; V: TRBV6-1; CDR3: CASSEESPITHSYNEQFF
D: -; V: TRBV5-8; CDR3: CASSLAGTDTQYF
D: -; V: TRBV4-1; CDR3: CASSHVLGEGPTEAFF
D: -; V: TRBV7-3; CDR3: CASSSDRYTEAFF
D: TRBD2; V: TRBV9; CDR3: CASSVSVTSGEPQFF
D: TRBD1; V: TRBV5-8; CDR3: CASSAGQGVSPLHF
D: TRBD1; V: TRBV6-6; CDR3: CASSYEGQANQPQHF
D: TRBD1; V: TRBV2; CDR3: CASTRQGGTYEQYF
D: -; V: TRBV5-6; CDR3: CASTLQFLNEKLFF
D: -; V: TRBV7-9; CDR3: CASSLARLGSLPQETQYF
D: -; V: TRBV6-1; CDR3: CRAGENSGNTIYF
D: TRBD2; V: TRBV19; CDR3: CASSIREGNTDTQYF
D: -; V: TRBV20-1; CDR3: CSPLVSYGYTF
D: -; V: TRBV6-1; CDR3: CASRYLLGQGYTF
D: -; V: TRBV9; CDR3: CASSVSQQETQYF
D: -; V: TRBV19; CDR3: CASSGRAYSNQPQHF